One and the same sample provided the 10 T cell receptor beta chains below, sequenced in a study of blood T cell repertoires in COVID-19. Sequenced by immunoSEQ multiplex PCR; TCRdb stores in-frame clones only, minus some. This repertoire shows about 81,000 clones, 60% to 80% found once; its top ten account for roughly 4.2%. Sequencing used peripheral blood. These receptors all stem from a woman between 45 and 65 years old with acute or convalescent COVID-19.

This clone has just a few counts. The rearrangement uses TRBV28 and TRBJ1-3, with TRBD1 matching over 7 bases. CDR1 and CDR2 (germline): MDHEN, SYDVKM. The CDR3 totals 16 residues. Trimming removed 4 bases from V and 8 bases from J; junction bases left unmatched: 14. In nucleotides, the CDR3 is TGTGCCAGCAGTTCGGACAGGACCACTCCACGATACACCATATATTTT. Residues: CASSSDRTTPRYTIYF.

This chain uses TRBV3-1 (or the pseudogene TRBV3-2) with TRBJ1-4; D gene uncertain. The CDR3 is 16 residues long. V lost 4 bases to trimming and J lost 3 bases, with 15 bases between them. Per the germline V gene, CDR1 is LGHDT and CDR2 is YNNKEL (reference sequence). In DNA form, the CDR3 reads TGTGCCAGCAGCCCTGGGTTTGGCGGGCCTAATGAAAAACTGTTTTTT. This codes for CASSPGFGGPNEKLFF.

The rearrangement uses TRBV5-6 and TRBJ1-2; TRBD1 might be the D (5 bases). Germline V lookup: CDR1 SGHDT, CDR2 YYEEEE. CDR3 size: 15 residues. V was shortened by 1 base and J by 4 bases, with 14 bases between the two germline ends. CDR3 coding DNA: TGTGCCAGCAGCTTGTTTACAGGATTAACCTATGGCTACACCTTC. Translated, it gives CASSLFTGLTYGYTF.

J is TRBJ1-2 and V is TRBV6-2 or TRBV6-3; perhaps TRBD1 as D (6 bases). Germline V lookup: CDR1 MNHEY, CDR2 SVGEGT. This CDR3 spans 12 amino acids. V lost 2 bases, J lost 5 bases, and 6 bases lay in between. The CDR3 sequence: CASSYGQYGYTF. The DNA for the CDR3 is TGTGCCAGCAGTTACGGACAGTATGGCTACACCTTC.

V gene TRBV6-5 combines with J gene TRBJ2-6, with TRBD1 identical over 7 bases. Germline V gives CDR1 MNHEY, CDR2 SVGAGI. The CDR3 is made up of 14 amino acids. V gave up 8 bases and J gave up 1 base; unmatched junction bases: 2. The CDR3 nucleotides are TGTGCCAGCCAGACAGGGTCTGGGGCCAACGTCCTGACTTTC. Its translation: CASQTGSGANVLTF.

The chain links TRBV7-2 to TRBJ2-7; 8 bases are shared with TRBD2. The V gene's germline CDR1 is SGHTA and CDR2 FQGNSA. With V trimmed by 1 base and J by 3 bases, 11 bases remained unmatched. The CDR3 is 17 amino acids. CDR3 loop: CASSLELLGGGFYEQYF. DNA for the CDR3: TGTGCCAGCAGCTTAGAACTACTTGGCGGGGGGTTCTACGAGCAGTACTTC. The complete variable domain, with remaining parts taken from reference TRBV7-2 and TRBJ2-7, reads GAGVSQSPSNKVTEKGKDVELRCDPISGHTALYWYRQSLGQGLEFLIYFQGNSAPDKSGLPSDRFSAERTGGSVSTLTIQRTQQEDSAVYLCASSLELLGGGFYEQYFGPGTRLTVT.

This clone turned up a few times. This rearrangement joins TRBV6-4 to TRBJ2-1; D is possibly TRBD1 (6 bases). The CDR3 extends over 11 amino acids. V gave up 6 bases and J gave up 10 bases, with 10 bases separating them. Germline assignment: CDR1 MRHNA and CDR2 SNTAGT. CDR3 coding DNA: TGTGCCAGCAGCCATAGGGGGGAGCAGTTCTTC. Protein: CASSHRGEQFF.

This clone was seen a single time. The J gene is TRBJ1-4, the V gene TRBV5-1, with a tentative D call TRBD1 (6 bases). There are 13 residues in the CDR3. The germline V gene has CDR1 SGHRS and CDR2 YFSETQ. V was shortened by 5 bases and J by 7 bases, with 12 bases between the two germline ends. The CDR3, as DNA: TGCGCCAGCAGAAACAGGGAAGGTGAAAAACTGTTTTTT. This translates into CASRNREGEKLFF.

In its sample, this clone was seen a few times. The chain has TRBV4-3 and TRBJ1-1; weak D call: TRBD1 (6 bases). The CDR3 is 17 residues long. The V gene lost 0 bases and the J gene lost 4 bases, with 18 bases spanning the gap. Germline CDR1 reads LGHNA; CDR2 reads YSLEER. CDR3 bases: TGCGCCAGCAGCCAAGATCTCGGGGGGCGTAAGGGCACTGAAGCTTTCTTT. Protein product: CASSQDLGGRKGTEAFF.

The rearrangement uses TRBV28 and TRBJ1-5, with D possibly being TRBD1 (5 bases). Germline-derived CDR1 and CDR2 are MDHEN and SYDVKM. With 3 bases removed from V and 0 bases from J, the gap between germline ends came to 9 bases. The CDR3 has 15 residues. The CDR3 reads CASSFGRDSNQPQHF. The CDR3 nucleotides read TGTGCCAGCAGTTTCGGCAGGGATAGCAATCAGCCCCAGCATTTT.